This T cell receptor beta chain was recovered during a study of T cell responses to AZD1222 COVID-19 vaccine. V trimming: 5 bases; J trimming: 3 bases; junction bases outside the gene matches: 3. Germline V lookup: CDR1 SGHNT, CDR2 YENEEA. This CDR3 is 13 amino acids long. Data came from immunoSEQ multiplex PCR; TCRdb stores just in-frame clones and leaves some out. Among over 130,000 clones, approximately 92% were seen once, and the ten largest hold about 3.3%. This rearrangement joins TRBV11-3 to TRBJ1-1; TRBD1 aligns across 7 bases. The starting material was peripheral blood, obtained 28 days after the second AZD1222 dose. The clonotype comes from an adult who received the AZD1222 COVID-19 vaccine. The CDR3 sequence: CASSRDRDTEAFF. DNA for the CDR3: TGTGCCAGCAGCCGCGACAGGGACACTGAAGCTTTCTTT. The whole variable domain, remainder taken from reference TRBV11-3 and TRBJ1-1, is EAGVVQSPRYKIIEKKQPVAFWCNPISGHNTLYWYLQNLGQGPELLIRYENEEAVDDSQLPKDRFSAERLKGVDSTLKIQPAELGDSAVYLCASSRDRDTEAFFGQGTRLTVV.